This T cell receptor (beta chain) was sequenced in a study of vaccination effects on CD4 cells after COVID-19. Once cultured for 10 days, the cells underwent separation to obtain CD4+ T cells. Participants completed two doses of the BNT162b2 or mRNA-1273 vaccine. Sequenced by immunoSEQ multiplex PCR; TCRdb stores in-frame clones only, minus some. The data contain about 73,000 clones, around 73% of them singletons. Remarks on this clone: Antigen unknown.

The germline V gene encodes CDR1 LNHNV and CDR2 YYDKDF (reference sequence). The CDR3 has 15 residues. The germline V and J ends were trimmed by 0 bases and 6 bases, with 12 bases remaining between them. This specimen consisted of CD4+ T cells from PBMCs cultured without peptide, obtained after COVID-19 vaccination. This chain links TRBV15 with TRBJ1-5; a weak D match, TRBD1 (5 bases). The TCR originated in a human donor who received a COVID-19 vaccine. The CDR3 DNA follows: TGTGCCACCAGCAGAGATATCGGGGGAGGTCAGCCCCAGCATTTT. It translates to CATSRDIGGGQPQHF.